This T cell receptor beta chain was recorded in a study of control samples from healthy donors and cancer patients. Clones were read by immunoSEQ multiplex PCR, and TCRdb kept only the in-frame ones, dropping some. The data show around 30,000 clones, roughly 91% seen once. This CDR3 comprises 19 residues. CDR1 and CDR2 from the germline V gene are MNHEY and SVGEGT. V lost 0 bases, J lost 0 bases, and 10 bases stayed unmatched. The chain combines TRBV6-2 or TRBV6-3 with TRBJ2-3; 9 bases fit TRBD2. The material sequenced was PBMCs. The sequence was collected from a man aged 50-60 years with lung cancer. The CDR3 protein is CASSYSERGVPRSTDTQYF. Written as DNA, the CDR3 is TGTGCCAGCAGTTACTCGGAGCGGGGGGTTCCCAGAAGCACAGATACGCAGTATTTT.